This T cell receptor (beta chain) was identified during a study of molecular identifiers for immune sequencing clone quantification. As previously described, bulk TCR libraries were made using listed TCR primers. One entry per CDR3 protein, called by TCRdb with MiXCR from the PCR reads. The sample includes around 300,000 distinct CDR3 sequences, about 23% of them seen just once. Germline CDR1 is SGHAT and CDR2 is FQNNGV. The CDR3 contains 11 residues. The ends were cut back, 1 base at V and 15 bases at J, with 10 bases in the middle. A CD8+CD4-CCR7+CD45RA+ gate was used to sort naive CD8 T cells. Sequencing used naive CD8+ T cells from blood, with Jurkat cell RNA spiked in. Noted subset: FACS-sorted CD8+CD4-CCR7+CD45RA+ naive T cells. The sequence was collected from a human donor in good health. Some libraries in this study had Jurkat cell RNA spiked in. This sequence joins TRBV11-2 and TRBJ2-1; D is perhaps TRBD2 (5 bases). The CDR3 nucleotides are TGTGCCAGCAGCTTAGGCAGTGAGGGGTTCTTC. It encodes CASSLGSEGFF.